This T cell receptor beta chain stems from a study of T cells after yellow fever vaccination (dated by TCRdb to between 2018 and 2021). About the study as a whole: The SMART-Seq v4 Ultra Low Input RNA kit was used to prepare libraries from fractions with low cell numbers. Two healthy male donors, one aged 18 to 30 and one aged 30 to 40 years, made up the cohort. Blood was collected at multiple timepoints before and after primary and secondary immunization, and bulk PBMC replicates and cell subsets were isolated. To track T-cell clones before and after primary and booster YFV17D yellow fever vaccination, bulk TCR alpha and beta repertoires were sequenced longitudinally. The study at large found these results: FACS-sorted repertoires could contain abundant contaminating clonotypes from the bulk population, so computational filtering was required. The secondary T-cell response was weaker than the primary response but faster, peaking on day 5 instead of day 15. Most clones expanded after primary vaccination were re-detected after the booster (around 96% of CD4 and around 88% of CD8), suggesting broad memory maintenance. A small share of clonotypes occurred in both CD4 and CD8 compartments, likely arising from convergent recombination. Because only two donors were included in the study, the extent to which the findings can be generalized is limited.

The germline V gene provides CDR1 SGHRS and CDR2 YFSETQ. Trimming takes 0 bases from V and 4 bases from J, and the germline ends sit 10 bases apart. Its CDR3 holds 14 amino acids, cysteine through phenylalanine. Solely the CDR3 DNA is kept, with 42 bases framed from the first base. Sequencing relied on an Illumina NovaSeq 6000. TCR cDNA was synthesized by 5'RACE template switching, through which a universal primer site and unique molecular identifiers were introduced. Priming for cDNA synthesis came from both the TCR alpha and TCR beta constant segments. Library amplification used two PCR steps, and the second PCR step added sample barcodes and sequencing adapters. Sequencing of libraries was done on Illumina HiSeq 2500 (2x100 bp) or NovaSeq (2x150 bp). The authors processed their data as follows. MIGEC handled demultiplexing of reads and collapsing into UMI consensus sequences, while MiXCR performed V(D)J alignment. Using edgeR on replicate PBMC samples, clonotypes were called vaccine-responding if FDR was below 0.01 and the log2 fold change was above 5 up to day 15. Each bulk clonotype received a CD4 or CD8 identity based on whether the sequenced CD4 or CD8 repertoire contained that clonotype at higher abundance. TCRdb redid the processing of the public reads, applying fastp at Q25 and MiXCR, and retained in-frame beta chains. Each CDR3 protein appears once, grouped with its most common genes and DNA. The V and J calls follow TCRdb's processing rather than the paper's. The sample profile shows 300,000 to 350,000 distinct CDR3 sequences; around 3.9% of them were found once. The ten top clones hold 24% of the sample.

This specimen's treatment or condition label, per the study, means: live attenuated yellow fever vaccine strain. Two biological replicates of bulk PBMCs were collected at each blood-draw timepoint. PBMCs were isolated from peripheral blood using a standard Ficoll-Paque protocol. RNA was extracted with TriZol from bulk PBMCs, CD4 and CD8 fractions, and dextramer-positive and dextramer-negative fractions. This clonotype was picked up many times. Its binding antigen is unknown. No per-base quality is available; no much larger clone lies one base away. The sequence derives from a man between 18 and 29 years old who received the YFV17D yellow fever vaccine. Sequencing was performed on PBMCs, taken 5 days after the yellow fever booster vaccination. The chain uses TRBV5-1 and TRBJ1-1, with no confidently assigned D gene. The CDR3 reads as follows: CASSLGRLGTEAFF. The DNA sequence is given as TGCGCCAGCAGCTTGGGGCGGTTGGGCACTGAAGCTTTCTTT.